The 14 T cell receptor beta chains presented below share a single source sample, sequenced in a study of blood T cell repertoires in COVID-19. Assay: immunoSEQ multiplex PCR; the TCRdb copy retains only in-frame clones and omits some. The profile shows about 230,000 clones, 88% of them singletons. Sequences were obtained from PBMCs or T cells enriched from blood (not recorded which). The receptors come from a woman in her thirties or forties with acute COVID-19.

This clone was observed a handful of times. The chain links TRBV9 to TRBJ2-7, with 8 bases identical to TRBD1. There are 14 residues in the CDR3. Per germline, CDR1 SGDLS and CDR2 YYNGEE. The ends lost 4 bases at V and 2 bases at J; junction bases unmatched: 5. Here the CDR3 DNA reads TGTGCCAGCAGCAAAGACAGGGGCACCTACGAGCAGTACTTC. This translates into CASSKDRGTYEQYF.

As DNA, the CDR3 is TGCGCCAGCAGCGTGACCGGGACTAGCGACAATGAGCAGTTCTTC. This sequence encodes CASSVTGTSDNEQFF. The rearrangement uses TRBV5-1 and TRBJ2-1, with 10 bases identical to TRBD2. The CDR3 has 15 amino acids. J lost 5 bases, V lost 4 bases, and 6 bases had no gene match. The germline V gene encodes CDR1 SGHRS and CDR2 YFSETQ.

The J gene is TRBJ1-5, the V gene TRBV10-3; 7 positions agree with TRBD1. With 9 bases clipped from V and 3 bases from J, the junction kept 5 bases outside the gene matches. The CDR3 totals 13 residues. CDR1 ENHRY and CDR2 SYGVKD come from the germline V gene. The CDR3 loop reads CAIGTDPNQPQHF. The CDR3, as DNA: TGTGCCATTGGGACAGACCCCAATCAGCCCCAGCATTTT.

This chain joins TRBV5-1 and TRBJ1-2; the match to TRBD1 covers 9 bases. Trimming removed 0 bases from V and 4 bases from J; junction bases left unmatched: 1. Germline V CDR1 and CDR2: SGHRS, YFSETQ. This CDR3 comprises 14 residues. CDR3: CASSLGDRVYGYTF. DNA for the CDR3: TGCGCCAGCAGCTTGGGGGACAGGGTCTATGGCTACACCTTC.

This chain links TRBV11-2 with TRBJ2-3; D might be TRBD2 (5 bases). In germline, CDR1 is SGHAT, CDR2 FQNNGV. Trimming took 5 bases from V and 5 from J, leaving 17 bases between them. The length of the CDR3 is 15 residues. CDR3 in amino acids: CASSAPTGKLDTQYF. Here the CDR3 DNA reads TGTGCCAGCAGCGCGCCTACCGGGAAATTAGATACGCAGTATTTT.

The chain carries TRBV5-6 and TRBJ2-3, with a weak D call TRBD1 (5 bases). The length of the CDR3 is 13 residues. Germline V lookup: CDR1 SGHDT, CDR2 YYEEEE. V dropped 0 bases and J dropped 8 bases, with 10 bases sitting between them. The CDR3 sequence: CASSLGSQGTQYF. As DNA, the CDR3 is TGTGCCAGCAGCTTGGGCAGCCAGGGTACGCAGTATTTT.

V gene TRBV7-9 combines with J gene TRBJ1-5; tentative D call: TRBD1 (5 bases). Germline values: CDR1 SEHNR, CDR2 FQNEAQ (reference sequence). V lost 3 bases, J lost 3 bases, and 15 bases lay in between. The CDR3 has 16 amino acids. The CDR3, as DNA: TGTGCCAGCAGCTTTTGGCAGGGTGTCCCCAATCAGCCCCAGCATTTT. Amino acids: CASSFWQGVPNQPQHF.

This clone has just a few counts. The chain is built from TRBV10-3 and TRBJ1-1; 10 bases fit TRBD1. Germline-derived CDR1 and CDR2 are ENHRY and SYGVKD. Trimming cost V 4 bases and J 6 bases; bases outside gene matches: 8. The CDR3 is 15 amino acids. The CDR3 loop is CAISGGQGISPEAFF. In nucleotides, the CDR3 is TGTGCCATCAGTGGGGGACAGGGGATTTCGCCTGAAGCTTTCTTT.

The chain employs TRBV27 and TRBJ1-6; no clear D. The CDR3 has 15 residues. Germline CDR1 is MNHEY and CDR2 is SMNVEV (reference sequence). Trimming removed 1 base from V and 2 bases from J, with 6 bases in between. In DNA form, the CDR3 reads TGTGCCAGCAGTTTATTACAGACCTATAATTCACCCCTCCACTTT. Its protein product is CASSLLQTYNSPLHF.

The CDR3 DNA reads as TGTGCCAGCAGCCGACGGCCCTCCTCGGGGGAGCAGTACTTC. It specifies CASSRRPSSGEQYF. The J gene is TRBJ2-7, the V gene TRBV5-6; possible D gene TRBD2, 5 bases. Germline values: CDR1 SGHDT, CDR2 YYEEEE. Trimming left V 4 bases short and J 7 bases short, with 18 bases between. This CDR3 contains 14 residues.

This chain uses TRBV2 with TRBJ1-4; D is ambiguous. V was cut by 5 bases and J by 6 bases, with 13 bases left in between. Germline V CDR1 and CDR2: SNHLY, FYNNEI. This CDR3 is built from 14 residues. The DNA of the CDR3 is TGTGCCAGCAGTACGGGCAGGCGGGATGAAAAACTGTTTTTT. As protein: CASSTGRRDEKLFF.

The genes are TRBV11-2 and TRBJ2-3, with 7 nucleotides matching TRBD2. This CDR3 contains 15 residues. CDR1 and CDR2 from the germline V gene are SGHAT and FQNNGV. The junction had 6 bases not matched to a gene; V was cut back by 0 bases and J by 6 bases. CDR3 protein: CASSLDGDYADTQYF. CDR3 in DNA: TGTGCCAGCAGCTTAGACGGGGACTATGCGGATACGCAGTATTTT. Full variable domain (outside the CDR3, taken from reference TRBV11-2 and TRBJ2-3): EAGVAQSPRYKIIEKRQSVAFWCNPISGHATLYWYQQILGQGPKLLIQFQNNGVVDDSQLPKDRFSAERLKGVDSTLKIQPAKLEDSAVYLCASSLDGDYADTQYFGPGTRLTVL.

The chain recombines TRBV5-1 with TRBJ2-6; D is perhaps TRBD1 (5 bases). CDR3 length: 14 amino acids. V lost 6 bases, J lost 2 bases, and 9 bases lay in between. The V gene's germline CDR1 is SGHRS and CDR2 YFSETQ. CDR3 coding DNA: TGCGCCAGCAAGGCGACAGCTGGGGCCAACGTCCTGACTTTC. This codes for CASKATAGANVLTF.

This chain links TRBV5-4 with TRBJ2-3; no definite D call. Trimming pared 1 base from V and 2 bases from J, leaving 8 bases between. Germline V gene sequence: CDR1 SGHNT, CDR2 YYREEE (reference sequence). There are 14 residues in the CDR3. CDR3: CASSLWAHTDTQYF. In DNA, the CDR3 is TGTGCCAGCAGCTTGTGGGCGCACACAGATACGCAGTATTTT.